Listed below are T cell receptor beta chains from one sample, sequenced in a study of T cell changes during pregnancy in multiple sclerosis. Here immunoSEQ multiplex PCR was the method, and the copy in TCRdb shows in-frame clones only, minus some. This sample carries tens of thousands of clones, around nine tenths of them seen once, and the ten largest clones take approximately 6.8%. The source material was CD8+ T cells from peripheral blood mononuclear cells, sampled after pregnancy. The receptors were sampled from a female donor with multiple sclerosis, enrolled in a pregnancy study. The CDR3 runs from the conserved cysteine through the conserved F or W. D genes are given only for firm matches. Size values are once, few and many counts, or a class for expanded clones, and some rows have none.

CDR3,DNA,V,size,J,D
CASSGLLTDTQYF,TGTGCCAGCTCGGGACTTCTCACAGATACGCAGTATTTT,TRBV9,.,TRBJ2-3,.
CASSLGLAGSSYNEQFF,TGTGCCAGCAGTTTGGGACTAGCGGGAAGCTCCTACAATGAGCAGTTCTTC,TRBV28,.,TRBJ2-1,TRBD2
CASSIEEGYGYTF,TGTGCCAGTAGTATTGAGGAAGGCTATGGCTACACCTTC,TRBV19,.,TRBJ1-2,.
CATSRELAGGGRDTQYF,TGTGCCACCAGCAGAGAGTTAGCGGGAGGGGGTAGAGATACGCAGTATTTT,TRBV15,.,TRBJ2-3,TRBD2
CASRDIRNEQYF,TGTGCCAGCAGGGACATACGTAACGAGCAGTACTTC,TRBV19,.,TRBJ2-7,.
CASSLESALSYEQYF,TGCGCCAGCAGCTTGGAATCCGCCCTATCCTACGAGCAGTACTTC,TRBV5-1,.,TRBJ2-7,.
CASSRGTSGSDEQFF,TGTGCCAGTAGTCGGGGGACTAGCGGGAGCGATGAGCAGTTCTTC,TRBV19,many,TRBJ2-1,TRBD2
CSVEEGQFHQYF,TGCAGCGTTGAAGAGGGACAATTCCACCAGTATTTT,TRBV29-1,few,TRBJ2-3,.
CASSDLLRTQETQYF,TGTGCCAGCAGTGATTTGCTGAGGACACAAGAGACCCAGTACTTC,TRBV25-1,.,TRBJ2-5,.
CASGPSGNTIYF,TGTGCCAGCGGCCCAAGTGGAAACACCATATATTTT,TRBV27,.,TRBJ1-3,.
CASSLRGVESAFF,TGTGCCAGCAGCTTACGGGGGGTCGAGTCGGCTTTCTTT,TRBV13,.,TRBJ1-1,.
CAISFERTGRAGANVLTF,TGTGCCATCAGCTTTGAACGGACAGGGAGGGCTGGGGCCAACGTCCTGACTTTC,TRBV10-3,.,TRBJ2-6,.
CASSSPGRREKLFF,TGCGCCAGCAGCTCACCGGGCCGGAGGGAAAAACTGTTTTTT,TRBV4-1,.,TRBJ1-4,.
CASSPSGTAYEKLFF,TGTGCCAGCAGTCCCTCCGGGACAGCGTATGAAAAACTGTTTTTT,TRBV27,few,TRBJ1-4,TRBD1
CASSPGTSRSSYNEQFF,TGCGCCAGCAGCCCAGGGACTAGCCGGAGCTCCTACAATGAGCAGTTCTTC,TRBV5-1,.,TRBJ2-1,TRBD2
CASSPRGQRDPFEQYF,TGTGCCAGCAGCCCCAGGGGGCAGCGGGATCCGTTCGAGCAGTACTTC,TRBV9,.,TRBJ2-7,.
CATDSGTEAFF,TGTGCCACCGATTCGGGCACTGAAGCTTTCTTT,TRBV19,.,TRBJ1-1,.
CASSYSTGGTEAFF,TGTGCCAGCAGTTACTCGACGGGGGGGACTGAAGCTTTCTTT,TRBV6-5,.,TRBJ1-1,.
CAISAGTSGRTEQFF,TGTGCCATCAGTGCCGGGACTAGCGGGAGAACTGAGCAGTTCTTC,TRBV10-3,once,TRBJ2-1,TRBD2
CASSLADVYGTDTQYF,TGTGCCAGCAGCTTAGCTGACGTCTACGGGACAGATACGCAGTATTTT,TRBV7-9,few,TRBJ2-3,.
CASSVGSYGYTF,TGTGCCAGCAGCGTAGGCAGCTATGGCTACACCTTC,TRBV9,.,TRBJ1-2,.
CASSDRQGPDTEAFF,TGTGCCAGCAGCGACCGACAGGGGCCGGACACTGAAGCTTTCTTT,TRBV11-3,.,TRBJ1-1,TRBD1
CASMARVGKNTEAFF,TGTGCCAGCATGGCCAGGGTGGGGAAGAACACTGAAGCTTTCTTT,TRBV27,.,TRBJ1-1,.
CSVPGGRDNEQYF,TGCAGCGTTCCGGGCGGGAGGGACAACGAGCAGTACTTC,TRBV29-1,.,TRBJ2-7,TRBD2
CASSPPPGGRGYEQYF,TGTGCCAGCAGCCCCCCACCGGGCGGGAGAGGCTACGAGCAGTACTTC,TRBV13,.,TRBJ2-7,TRBD2
CASSLLAGGRDEQFF,TGTGCCAGCAGCTTACTAGCGGGAGGGCGAGATGAGCAGTTCTTC,TRBV7-9,.,TRBJ2-1,TRBD2
CSVEPRVGQETQYF,TGCAGCGTTGAACCCAGGGTTGGCCAAGAGACCCAGTACTTC,TRBV29-1,.,TRBJ2-5,.
CASSGAKGGLPNTEAFF,TGTGCCAGCAGCGGCGCTAAAGGGGGCTTACCGAACACTGAAGCTTTCTTT,TRBV7-2,once,TRBJ1-1,TRBD1
CASSQDTTENTEAFF,TGTGCCAGCAGCCAAGATACGACAGAAAACACTGAAGCTTTCTTT,TRBV4-2,.,TRBJ1-1,.
CATRRVRQGSYEQYF,TGTGCCACCCGGCGGGTCCGACAGGGGTCCTACGAGCAGTACTTC,TRBV28,.,TRBJ2-7,TRBD1
CSASSGNSYNEQFF,TGCAGCGCTAGTAGCGGGAACTCCTACAATGAGCAGTTCTTC,TRBV29-1,.,TRBJ2-1,TRBD2
CASTRRGTGAYGYTF,TGTGCCAGCACCAGAAGGGGGACAGGGGCCTATGGCTACACCTTC,TRBV6-6,.,TRBJ1-2,TRBD1
CASSLEPGYNEQFF,TGTGCCAGCAGCTTAGAGCCAGGATACAATGAGCAGTTCTTC,TRBV11-2,.,TRBJ2-1,.
CAGQAYTGELFF,TGTGCCGGGCAGGCCTACACCGGGGAGCTGTTTTTT,TRBV5-6,.,TRBJ2-2,.
CASSLRWETQYF,TGTGCCAGCAGCTTACGGTGGGAGACCCAGTACTTC,TRBV11-2,.,TRBJ2-5,.
CAGRAGETQYF,TGTGCCGGTCGGGCGGGGGAGACCCAGTACTTC,TRBV2,.,TRBJ2-5,.
CASSQDRRPRDEQFF,TGCGCCAGCAGCCAAGATCGCCGGCCCCGGGATGAGCAGTTCTTC,TRBV4-3,.,TRBJ2-1,.
CASSPQVYGNTIYF,TGCGCCAGCAGCCCACAGGTGTATGGAAACACCATATATTTT,TRBV5-1,.,TRBJ1-3,.
CASYRASNEAFF,TGTGCCTCATACAGGGCGAGTAATGAGGCTTTCTTT,TRBV19,once,TRBJ1-1,.
CAWSGTSGDEQYF,TGTGCCTGGAGCGGGACTAGCGGTGACGAGCAGTACTTC,TRBV30,.,TRBJ2-7,TRBD2
CASRSMNTEAFF,TGTGCCAGCAGGAGTATGAACACTGAAGCTTTCTTT,TRBV28,few,TRBJ1-1,.
CASSPADSYEQYF,TGTGCCAGCAGCCCCGCGGACAGCTACGAGCAGTACTTC,TRBV7-9,.,TRBJ2-7,.
CASSLSGTGYGYGYTF,TGTGCCAGCAGTTTAAGTGGGACAGGGTACGGCTATGGCTACACCTTC,TRBV27,.,TRBJ1-2,TRBD1
CASSLGTSGYTDTQYF,TGTGCCAGCAGTTTGGGGACTAGCGGTTACACAGATACGCAGTATTTT,TRBV28,few,TRBJ2-3,TRBD2
CASSEGVWGRTGTDTQYF,TGTGCCAGCAGTGAGGGGGTTTGGGGGCGAACCGGCACAGATACGCAGTATTTT,TRBV2,.,TRBJ2-3,.
CASSLALADTDTQYF,TGCGCCAGCAGCTTGGCACTAGCGGACACAGATACGCAGTATTTT,TRBV5-1,.,TRBJ2-3,TRBD2
CASSIRGVQGQNYGYTF,TGTGCCAGTAGTATAAGGGGTGTTCAGGGGCAAAACTATGGCTACACCTTC,TRBV19,.,TRBJ1-2,.
CSGEISDRDYYGYTF,TGCAGCGGCGAAATCTCGGACAGGGATTACTATGGCTACACCTTC,TRBV29-1,.,TRBJ1-2,TRBD1
CSVEGAENTEAFF,TGCAGCGTTGAAGGGGCAGAGAACACTGAAGCTTTCTTT,TRBV29-1,.,TRBJ1-1,.
CARWFRGPVPFGNTIYF,TGTGCCAGATGGTTCAGGGGCCCCGTACCCTTCGGAAACACCATATATTTT,TRBV9,.,TRBJ1-3,.
CASSGTEYEQYF,TGCGCCAGCAGCGGAACAGAGTACGAGCAGTACTTC,TRBV5-1,.,TRBJ2-7,.
CASRPLAGGKDEQFF,TGTGCCAGCAGACCTCTAGCGGGAGGTAAAGATGAGCAGTTCTTC,TRBV28,.,TRBJ2-1,TRBD2
CASSQHTGGESDTEAFF,TGTGCCAGCAGCCAACACACAGGGGGCGAATCGGACACTGAAGCTTTCTTT,TRBV4-2,.,TRBJ1-1,TRBD1
CASSRDSETQYF,TGCGCCAGCAGTCGGGACTCCGAGACCCAGTACTTC,TRBV5-1,.,TRBJ2-5,.
CASGLDRVGTEAFF,TGTGCTAGTGGTTTGGACAGGGTGGGGACTGAAGCTTTCTTT,TRBV12-5,few,TRBJ1-1,.